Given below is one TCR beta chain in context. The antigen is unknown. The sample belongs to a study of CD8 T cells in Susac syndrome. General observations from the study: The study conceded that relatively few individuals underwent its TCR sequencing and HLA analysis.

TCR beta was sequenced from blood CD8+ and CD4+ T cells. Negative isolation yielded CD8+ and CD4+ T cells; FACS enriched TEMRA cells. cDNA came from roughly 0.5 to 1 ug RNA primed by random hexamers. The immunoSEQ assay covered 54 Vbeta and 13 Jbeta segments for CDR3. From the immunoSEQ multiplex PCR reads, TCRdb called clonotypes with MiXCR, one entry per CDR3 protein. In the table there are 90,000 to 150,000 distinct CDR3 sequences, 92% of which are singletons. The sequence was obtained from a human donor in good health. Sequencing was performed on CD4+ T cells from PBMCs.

The CDR3 protein is CATSTGTGQAYEQYF. The CDR3 DNA reads as TGTGCCACCAGCACCGGGACAGGCCAAGCCTACGAGCAGTACTTC. The chain employs TRBV15 and TRBJ2-7; TRBD1 matches at 8 bases. Germline-derived CDR1 and CDR2 are LNHNV and YYDKDF (reference sequence). Germline trimming cut 4 bases from V and 2 bases from J; bases unmatched to any gene: 7. The CDR3 totals 15 residues.